The sequence of this T cell receptor (beta chain) was determined in a study of glioma-infiltrating T cells after dendritic cell vaccination. The time point was: after dendritic cell vaccination, including at tumor progression/relapse. Blood PBMC samples: pre-vaccination, two weeks post third vaccination, and at tumor progression. Method: immunoSEQ multiplex PCR; TCRdb's copy keeps in-frame clones and lacks some. The sample carries approximately 92,000 clones, around 80% recorded once. This CDR3 region has 17 residues. Per the germline V gene, CDR1 is LNHDA and CDR2 is SQIVND (reference sequence). Germline trimming cut 8 bases from V and 2 bases from J; bases unmatched to any gene: 16.

The receptor comes from a human donor with glioblastoma. V gene TRBV19 combines with J gene TRBJ1-1; TRBD1 aligns across 8 bases. The specimen was blood, collected after dendritic cell vaccination. The CDR3 spells CASVGLAGGDVNTEAFF. The DNA for the CDR3 is TGTGCCAGTGTTGGTTTGGCAGGGGGCGATGTCAACACTGAAGCTTTCTTT.